One sample yielded the 27 T cell receptor beta chains listed below, sequenced in a study of blood T cell repertoires in COVID-19. The data were produced by immunoSEQ multiplex PCR, yet TCRdb's version contains in-frame clones alone and is incomplete. The sample lists 200,000 to 300,000 clones, about 84% occurring once. The sequencing sample was made of peripheral blood. These receptors came from a man at least 80 years old with acute or convalescent COVID-19.

The J gene is TRBJ1-5, the V gene TRBV10-3; possible D gene TRBD1, 6 bases. V was trimmed by 6 bases and J by 1 base, leaving 10 bases between them. CDR3 size: 14 residues. From germline, CDR1 is ENHRY and CDR2 SYGVKD. This chain's CDR3 is CAISGDTSNQPQHF. The CDR3 coding sequence is TGTGCCATCAGCGGGGACACCAGCAATCAGCCCCAGCATTTT.

The chain is built from TRBV14 and TRBJ2-3, with TRBD2 identical over 7 bases. J gave up 5 bases and V 4 bases, and 9 bases lay outside the gene matches. This CDR3 region has 15 residues. The germline V gene encodes CDR1 SGHDN and CDR2 FVKESK. The CDR3 protein is CASSPGLVGLDTQYF. Here the CDR3 DNA reads TGTGCCAGCAGCCCCGGACTAGTCGGGTTAGATACGCAGTATTTT.

The chain couples TRBV2 to TRBJ1-1, with D tentatively TRBD1 (5 bases). CDR1 is SNHLY and CDR2 is FYNNEI in the germline V gene. V was pared by 3 bases and J by 1 base, with 6 bases between. This CDR3 has 13 amino acids. CDR3 DNA sequence: TGTGCCAGCAGTGATGGGGCGAACACTGAAGCTTTCTTT. Its translation is CASSDGANTEAFF. The full variable domain, with the rest looked up from reference TRBV2 and TRBJ1-1, is EPEVTQTPSHQVTQMGQEVILRCVPISNHLYFYWYRQILGQKVEFLVSFYNNEISEKSEIFDDQFSVERPDGSNFTLKIRSTKLEDSAMYFCASSDGANTEAFFGQGTRLTVV.

The V and J genes are TRBV2 and TRBJ2-1; 9 positions agree with TRBD2. Germline CDR1 SNHLY, CDR2 FYNNEI. Trimming removed 7 bases from V and 14 bases from J; junction bases left unmatched: 21. The CDR3 totals 16 residues. CDR3 DNA: TGTGCCAGCATCCTCTTCCCCAATCTAGCGGGGACGTCTAAGTTCTTC. Protein: CASILFPNLAGTSKFF.

The chain joins TRBV9 to TRBJ2-7; 10 bases align to TRBD2. V dropped 3 bases and J dropped 4; count of bases not matched to a gene: 10. CDR1 SGDLS and CDR2 YYNGEE come from the germline V gene. This CDR3 is 16 amino acids long. The CDR3 spells CASSATPLAGEYEQYF. Written as DNA, the CDR3 is TGTGCCAGCAGCGCGACCCCTCTAGCGGGAGAGTACGAGCAGTACTTC.

This rearrangement joins TRBV28 to TRBJ1-5, with 9 bases that match TRBD1. Trimming cost V 5 bases and J 5 bases; bases outside gene matches: 7. CDR1 and CDR2 (germline): MDHEN, SYDVKM. This CDR3 is built from 15 residues. CDR3 DNA sequence: TGTGCCAGCAGTCGCATCGGACAGGGGTATCAGCCCCAGCATTTT. This sequence encodes CASSRIGQGYQPQHF.

This clone has a single count. The chain joins TRBV19 to TRBJ2-1, with 11 positions matching TRBD2. CDR1 is LNHDA, CDR2 SQIVND, per germline (reference sequence). Trimming at V came to 5 bases and at J to 4 bases, leaving 7 bases not matched to a gene. This CDR3 contains 16 residues. CDR3 nucleotides: TGTGCCAGTAGTGTCCTCCTAGCGGGGGGATACAATGAGCAGTTCTTC. Translation gives CASSVLLAGGYNEQFF.

This chain joins TRBV28 and TRBJ1-2; possibly TRBD1 for D (5 bases). The CDR3 sequence is 15 residues long. From germline, CDR1 is MDHEN and CDR2 SYDVKM. V was shortened by 8 bases and J by 2 bases, with 18 bases between the two germline ends. The CDR3 protein is CASLESGLRNYGYTF. Here the CDR3 DNA reads TGTGCCAGCCTAGAATCGGGACTGAGAAACTATGGCTACACCTTC.

Comments on this clone: The sample holds other DNA sequences that translate to the same CDR3. DNA of the CDR3: TGTGCCAGTAGTATAGTGGGCGTCTATGGCTACACCTTC. Amino acids: CASSIVGVYGYTF. The gene calls are TRBV19 and TRBJ1-2, with D uncertain. The germline V gene has CDR1 LNHDA and CDR2 SQIVND (reference sequence). The CDR3 contains 13 residues. V gave up 1 base and J gave up 4 bases, with 7 bases separating them.

This clone was found once. CDR3 coding DNA: TGCGCCAGCAGCGTACAGCAGAGCTCCTACGAGCAGTACTTC. This sequence encodes CASSVQQSSYEQYF. The chain uses TRBV4-3 and TRBJ2-7; D uncertain. CDR3 length equals 14 residues. V was shortened by 5 bases and J by 0 bases, with 11 bases between the two germline ends. Germline V lookup: CDR1 LGHNA, CDR2 YSLEER.

The rearrangement joins TRBV19 to TRBJ2-3; TRBD2 aligns across 8 bases. The germline V gene has CDR1 LNHDA and CDR2 SQIVND (reference sequence). The ends lost 3 bases at V and 4 bases at J; junction bases unmatched: 15. CDR3 length: 18 amino acids. The CDR3 spells CASSMSFAGTRSADTQYF. DNA for the CDR3: TGTGCCAGTAGTATGTCCTTCGCCGGGACTAGGTCCGCAGATACGCAGTATTTT.

V and J are TRBV28 and TRBJ1-6; no definite D call. CDR1 and CDR2 (germline): MDHEN, SYDVKM. The CDR3 is made up of 16 amino acids. With 6 bases removed from V and 0 bases from J, the gap between germline ends came to 12 bases. The DNA for the CDR3 is TGTGCCAGCAGGGCTGACATCAGCTCCTATAATTCACCCCTCCACTTT. As protein: CASRADISSYNSPLHF.

The genes are TRBV19 and TRBJ2-5, with D unresolved. V was shortened by 5 bases and J by 5 bases, with 12 bases between the two germline ends. Germline assignment: CDR1 LNHDA and CDR2 SQIVND (reference sequence). The CDR3 runs to 13 residues. The CDR3 protein is CASSLGWRETQYF. In DNA, the CDR3 is TGTGCCAGTAGTTTAGGGTGGCGGGAGACCCAGTACTTC.

The chain recombines TRBV3-1 (or the pseudogene TRBV3-2) with TRBJ2-3, with D perhaps TRBD1 (5 bases). Germline lookup yields CDR1 LGHDT and CDR2 YNNKEL (reference sequence). With 3 bases removed from V and 2 bases from J, the gap between germline ends came to 15 bases. This CDR3 is built from 16 residues. CDR3 sequence reads: CASSHLGPSPTDTQYF. The CDR3 DNA sequence: TGTGCCAGCAGCCATCTGGGGCCATCCCCCACAGATACGCAGTATTTT.

The chain employs TRBV14 and TRBJ2-1, with 7 bases matching TRBD1. The germline V gene has CDR1 SGHDN and CDR2 FVKESK. There are 13 residues in the CDR3. The V and J ends lost 1 base and 13 bases, in that order; junction bases with no gene match: 7. CDR3 sequence reads: CASSQATGIPQFF. In DNA form, the CDR3 reads TGTGCCAGCAGCCAAGCGACAGGGATCCCCCAGTTCTTC.

The chain recombines TRBV6-5 with TRBJ1-4; the match to TRBD1 covers 9 bases. This CDR3 comprises 16 residues. Germline V gene data show CDR1 as MNHEY and CDR2 as SVGAGI. V gave up 0 bases and J gave up 4 bases; unmatched junction bases: 3. The CDR3 DNA reads TGTGCCAGCAGTTACTCCCCGGGACAGGGTAATGAAAAACTGTTTTTT. As protein: CASSYSPGQGNEKLFF.

The chain recombines TRBV19 with TRBJ1-5; the D is unclear. The CDR3 covers 15 residues. In germline, CDR1 is LNHDA, CDR2 SQIVND (reference sequence). With 3 bases removed from V and 7 bases from J, the gap between germline ends came to 16 bases. The CDR3 nucleotides are TGTGCCAGTAGTATTTCCCGGCGGAGGAGCCAGCCCCAGCATTTT. Encoded protein: CASSISRRRSQPQHF.

This chain connects TRBV3-1 (or the pseudogene TRBV3-2) to TRBJ2-7, with a weak D call TRBD2 (6 bases). Trimming removed 1 base from V and 3 bases from J, with 13 bases in between. CDR3 length: 15 residues. CDR1 is LGHDT and CDR2 is YNNKEL in the germline V gene (reference sequence). The CDR3, as DNA: TGTGCCAGCAGCCAAGTACCGGGGGATCTCTACGAGCAGTACTTC. This translates into CASSQVPGDLYEQYF.

A few counts support this clone. This chain uses TRBV11-2 with TRBJ1-6; D gene ambiguous. CDR3 length: 13 residues. Looked up from germline, CDR1 is SGHAT and CDR2 is FQNNGV. The ends were cut back, 3 bases at V and 7 bases at J, with 7 bases in the middle. The CDR3 region is CASSFVSNSPLHF. CDR3 in DNA: TGTGCCAGCAGCTTTGTCTCGAATTCACCCCTCCACTTT.

The rearrangement joins TRBV7-9 to TRBJ1-2, with 8 bases lining up with TRBD1. The V gene's germline CDR1 is SEHNR and CDR2 FQNEAQ (reference sequence). After removal of 3 bases from V and 7 bases from J, the junction contained 10 bases not matched to a gene. The CDR3 consists of 15 residues. As DNA, the CDR3 is TGTGCCAGCAGCTTGGACAGGGAATTGGCAGGTGGCTACACCTTC. Translation: CASSLDRELAGGYTF.

The CDR3 DNA is TGTGCCAGCAGCTCCGGGACTAGCGGCTACGAGCAGTACTTC. Translating gives CASSSGTSGYEQYF. This rearrangement joins TRBV5-4 to TRBJ2-7; 11 nucleotides align to TRBD2. V lost 3 bases to trimming and J lost 3 bases; unmatched junction nucleotides: 2. Germline CDR1 SGHNT, CDR2 YYREEE (reference sequence). CDR3 length equals 14 residues.

This clone appeared a single time. V and J are TRBV19 and TRBJ2-1; 11 bases map to TRBD2. Germline CDR1 is LNHDA and CDR2 is SQIVND (reference sequence). The ends lost 6 bases at V and 9 bases at J; junction bases unmatched: 7. This CDR3 contains 14 residues. The CDR3 DNA is TGTGCCAGTAGGAGGGTAGCGGGAGGGCTTGAGCAGTTCTTC. Translation gives CASRRVAGGLEQFF.

The rearrangement joins TRBV4-3 to TRBJ1-5, with D possibly being TRBD1 (5 bases). This CDR3 spans 17 amino acids. The V and J ends lost 0 bases and 3 bases respectively, with 15 bases between them. Per germline, CDR1 LGHNA and CDR2 YSLEER. The CDR3 DNA is TGCGCCAGCAGCCAAGAAATCGGGACTGCGATCAATCAGCCCCAGCATTTT. This gives the protein CASSQEIGTAINQPQHF.

The chain employs TRBV20-1 and TRBJ1-2; a possible D gene is TRBD1 (5 bases). V was trimmed by 3 bases and J by 4 bases, leaving 12 bases between them. Germline V CDR1 and CDR2: DFQATT, SNEGSKA (reference sequence). CDR3 length: 13 residues. The CDR3 here is CSASVTRGYGYTF. The CDR3 region has the DNA TGCAGTGCTAGTGTAACAAGGGGCTATGGCTACACCTTC.

The table lists this clone with a few counts. The chain joins TRBV2 to TRBJ1-1; no clear D. CDR1 is SNHLY and CDR2 is FYNNEI in the germline V gene. The CDR3 length is 13 residues. V was clipped by 2 bases and J by 1 base, with 5 bases between them. As DNA, the CDR3 is TGTGCCAGCAGTGAAAGACAGAACACTGAAGCTTTCTTT. Translation: CASSERQNTEAFF. Supplemented by reference TRBV2 and TRBJ1-1, the full variable domain reads EPEVTQTPSHQVTQMGQEVILRCVPISNHLYFYWYRQILGQKVEFLVSFYNNEISEKSEIFDDQFSVERPDGSNFTLKIRSTKLEDSAMYFCASSERQNTEAFFGQGTRLTVV.

This chain joins TRBV6-5 and TRBJ1-5; perhaps TRBD1 as D (5 bases). The V gene lost 2 bases and the J gene lost 3 bases, with 14 bases spanning the gap. The germline CDR1 and CDR2 sequences are MNHEY and SVGAGI. The length of the CDR3 is 16 residues. The CDR3 reads CASSYLPTDPNQPQHF. CDR3 bases: TGTGCCAGCAGTTACCTTCCGACAGACCCCAATCAGCCCCAGCATTTT.

This clone came up once. This rearrangement joins TRBV7-2 to TRBJ1-1; 8 bases match TRBD1. V lost 5 bases to trimming and J lost 10 bases; unmatched junction nucleotides: 21. Germline CDR1 reads SGHTA; CDR2 reads FQGNSA. There are 17 residues in the CDR3. The CDR3 sequence is CASSQYSGRGHLGGAFF. For the CDR3, the DNA is TGTGCCAGCAGCCAGTATAGCGGCAGGGGGCATTTGGGAGGAGCTTTCTTT.